This T cell receptor (beta chain) was identified in a study of cytotoxic CD8 clonotypes in ibrutinib-treated CLL. Germline V gene sequence: CDR1 LNHNV, CDR2 YYDKDF (reference sequence). CDR3 length equals 15 residues. V was pared by 5 bases and J by 5 bases, with 10 bases of the junction left unmatched. Assay: immunoSEQ multiplex PCR; the TCRdb copy retains only in-frame clones and omits some. The data show tens of thousands of clones, around 78% seen once. This specimen consisted of PBMCs, obtained after 24 months of ibrutinib treatment. The clonotype originates from a human donor with chronic lymphocytic leukemia. V gene TRBV15 combines with J gene TRBJ2-5; 8 bases line up with TRBD2. The CDR3 DNA sequence: TGTGCCACCAGCCCTCAGACACCGGGAGGGGAGACCCAGTACTTC. Amino acids: CATSPQTPGGETQYF.